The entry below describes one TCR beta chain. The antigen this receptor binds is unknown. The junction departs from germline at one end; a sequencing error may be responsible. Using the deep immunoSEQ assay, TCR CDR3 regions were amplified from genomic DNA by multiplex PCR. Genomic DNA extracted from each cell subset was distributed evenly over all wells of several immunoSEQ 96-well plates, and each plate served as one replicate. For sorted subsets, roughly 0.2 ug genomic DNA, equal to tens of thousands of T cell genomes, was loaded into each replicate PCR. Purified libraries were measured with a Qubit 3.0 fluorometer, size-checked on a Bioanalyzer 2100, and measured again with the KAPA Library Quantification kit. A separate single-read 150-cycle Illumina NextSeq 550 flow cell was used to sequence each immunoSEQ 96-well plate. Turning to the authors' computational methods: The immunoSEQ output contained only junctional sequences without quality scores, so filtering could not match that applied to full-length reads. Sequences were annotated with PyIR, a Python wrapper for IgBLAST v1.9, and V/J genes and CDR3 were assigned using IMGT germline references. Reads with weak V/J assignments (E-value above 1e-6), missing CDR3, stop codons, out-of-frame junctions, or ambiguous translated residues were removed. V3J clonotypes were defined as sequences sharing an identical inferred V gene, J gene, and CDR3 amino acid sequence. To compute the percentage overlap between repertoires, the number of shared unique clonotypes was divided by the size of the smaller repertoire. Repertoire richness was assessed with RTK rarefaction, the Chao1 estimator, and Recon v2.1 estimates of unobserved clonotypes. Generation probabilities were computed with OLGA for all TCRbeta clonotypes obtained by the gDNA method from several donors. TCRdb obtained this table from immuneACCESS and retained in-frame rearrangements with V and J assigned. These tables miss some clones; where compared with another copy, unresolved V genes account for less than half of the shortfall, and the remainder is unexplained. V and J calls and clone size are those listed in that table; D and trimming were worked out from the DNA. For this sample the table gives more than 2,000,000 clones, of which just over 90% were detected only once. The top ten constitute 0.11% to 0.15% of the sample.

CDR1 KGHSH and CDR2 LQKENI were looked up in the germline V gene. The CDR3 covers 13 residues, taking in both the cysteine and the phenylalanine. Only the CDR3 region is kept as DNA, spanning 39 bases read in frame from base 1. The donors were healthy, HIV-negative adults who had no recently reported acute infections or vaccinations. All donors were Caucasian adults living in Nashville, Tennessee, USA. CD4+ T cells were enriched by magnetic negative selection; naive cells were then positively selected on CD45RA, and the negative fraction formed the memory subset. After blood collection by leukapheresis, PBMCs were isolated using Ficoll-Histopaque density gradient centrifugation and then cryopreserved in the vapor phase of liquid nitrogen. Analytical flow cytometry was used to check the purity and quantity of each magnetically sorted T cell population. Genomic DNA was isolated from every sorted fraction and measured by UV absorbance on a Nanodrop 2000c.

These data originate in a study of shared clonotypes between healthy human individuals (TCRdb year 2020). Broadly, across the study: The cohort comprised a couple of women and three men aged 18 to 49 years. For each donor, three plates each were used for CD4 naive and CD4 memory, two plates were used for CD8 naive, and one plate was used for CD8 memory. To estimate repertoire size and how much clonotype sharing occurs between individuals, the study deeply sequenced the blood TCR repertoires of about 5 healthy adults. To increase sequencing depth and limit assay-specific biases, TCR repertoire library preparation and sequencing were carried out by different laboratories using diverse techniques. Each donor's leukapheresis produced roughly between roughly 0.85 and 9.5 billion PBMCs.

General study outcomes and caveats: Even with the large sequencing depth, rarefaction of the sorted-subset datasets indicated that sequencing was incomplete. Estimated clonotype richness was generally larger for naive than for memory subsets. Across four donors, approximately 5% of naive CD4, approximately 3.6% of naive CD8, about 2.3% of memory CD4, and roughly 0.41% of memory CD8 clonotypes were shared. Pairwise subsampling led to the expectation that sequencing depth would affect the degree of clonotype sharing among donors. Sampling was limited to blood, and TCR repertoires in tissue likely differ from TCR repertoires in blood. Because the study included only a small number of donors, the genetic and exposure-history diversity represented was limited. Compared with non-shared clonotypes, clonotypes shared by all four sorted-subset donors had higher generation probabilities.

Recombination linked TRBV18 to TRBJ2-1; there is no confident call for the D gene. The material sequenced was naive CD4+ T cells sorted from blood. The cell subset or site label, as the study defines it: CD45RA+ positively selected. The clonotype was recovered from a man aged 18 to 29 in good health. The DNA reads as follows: TGTGCCAGCTCACCAACGGAAACGGACGGCTGGATCTTC. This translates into CASSPTETDGWIF.